This T cell receptor (beta chain) is drawn from a study of glioma-infiltrating T cells after dendritic cell vaccination. Produced via immunoSEQ multiplex PCR; TCRdb's table is partial and in-frame only. The sample yields roughly 100,000 clones, about 84% seen once. Germline CDR1 and CDR2: SGHTA and FQGNSA. CDR3 length equals 11 residues. Trimming cost V 4 bases and J 12 bases, with 13 bases left between them. This TCR came from a human donor with glioblastoma. The source material was blood, sampled before dendritic cell vaccination. The V and J genes are TRBV7-2 and TRBJ2-7; D may be TRBD2 (6 bases). The CDR3 reads CASSSSLARYF. DNA for the CDR3: TGTGCCAGCAGCTCCTCACTAGCTAGGTACTTC.